A selection of T cell receptor beta chains follows, all from one sample in a study of blood T cells in healthy people across ages. A single record per CDR3 protein comes from TCRdb applying MiXCR to the 5' RACE reads. The sample records around 1,000,000 distinct CDR3 sequences, around two fifths being singletons. Specimen: blood. These receptors were obtained from a man aged 18 to 29 in good health. Both conserved end residues are part of each CDR3. A D gene is named only where the DNA matches it firmly. Clone size is not always given. Where it is, it says once, few, many or a class for expanded clones.

TRBD1,TRBV4-3,few,TRBJ2-3,TGCGCCAGCAACCAAGCCTTCCCTGGACAGGGGAACACAGATACGCAGTATTTT,CASNQAFPGQGNTDTQYF
TRBD1,TRBV28,few,TRBJ2-6,TGTGCCAGCAGTGAACAGGGGACTGGGGCCAACGTCCTGACTTTC,CASSEQGTGANVLTF
.,TRBV4-3,few,TRBJ2-7,TGCGCCAGCAGCCAAGACAGGCTCGACGAGCGGTACTTC,CASSQDRLDERYF
.,TRBV27,.,TRBJ2-5,TGTGCCAGCAGTTTATCGGGTAGTTTTATAAAGACCCAGTACTTC,CASSLSGSFIKTQYF
.,TRBV5-5,.,TRBJ1-2,TGTGCCAGCAGCACTACGGCTCGGGGTCACTATGGCTACACCTTC,CASSTTARGHYGYTF
.,TRBV2,few,TRBJ2-3,TGTGCCAGCAGTGAATTGAGGGCCACAGATACGCAGTATTTT,CASSELRATDTQYF
.,TRBV20-1,.,TRBJ1-5,TGCAGTGCTTTTGACAGTTACAATCAGCCCCAGCATTTT,CSAFDSYNQPQHF
TRBD1,TRBV10-3,few,TRBJ1-2,TGTGCCATCAGTGACGGGACAGTTTTTGGCTACACCTTC,CAISDGTVFGYTF
TRBD2,TRBV2,.,TRBJ2-1,TGTGCCAGCAGTGAAATGATCACTAGCGGGGTCAATGAGCAGTTCTTC,CASSEMITSGVNEQFF
.,TRBV12-3/TRBV12-4,few,TRBJ1-2,TGTGCCAGCAGACAACAGGAATTCGGTGGCTACACCTTC,CASRQQEFGGYTF
.,TRBV5-1,few,TRBJ1-2,TGCGCCAGCAGCTTGGCCGGACCGACCTATGGCTACACCTTC,CASSLAGPTYGYTF
.,TRBV14,.,TRBJ1-6,TGTGCCAGCAGCCATTGGGTCGGACGGGAGAATTCACCCCTCCACTTT,CASSHWVGRENSPLHF
TRBD1,TRBV12-3/TRBV12-4,.,TRBJ1-1,TGTGCCAGCAGTCGACAGGGGGCCTCTGAAGCTTTCTTT,CASSRQGASEAFF
TRBD1,TRBV10-3,.,TRBJ1-5,TGTGCCATCAGTGAGACTTGGACAGGGGGATTCCCCCACCAGCCCCAGCATTTT,CAISETWTGGFPHQPQHF